The present entry profiles one TCR beta chain with its context. The CDR3 runs 14 residues. Germline V gives CDR1 LNHDA, CDR2 SQIVND (reference sequence). V lost 7 bases to trimming and J lost 4 bases; unmatched junction nucleotides: 7. The data belong to a study of blood T cell repertoires in COVID-19. Some clones are missing from TCRdb's copy, which holds only in-frame ones; the method was immunoSEQ multiplex PCR. Of about 200,000 clones detected, around nine tenths appear once; the ten largest clones hold 6.5%. The V gene is TRBV19, the J gene TRBJ1-5, with 7 positions matching TRBD1. This clonotype was sampled from a man between 60 and 70 years old who had recovered from COVID-19. Sequencing was performed on peripheral blood. The CDR3 region is CASKRGLGNQPQHF. In DNA, the CDR3 is TGTGCCAGTAAAAGGGGGCTAGGAAATCAGCCCCAGCATTTT.